The clone carrying this T cell receptor beta chain showed up just a few times. With 1 base removed from V and 8 bases from J, the gap between germline ends came to 18 bases. Germline V gives CDR1 SGHTA, CDR2 FQGNSA. CDR3 length: 16 residues. 5'-RACE, quantitative and with molecular barcodes, yielded the TCR beta libraries. TCRdb fed the 5' RACE reads into MiXCR, producing one record per CDR3 protein. The sample has some 240,000 distinct CDR3 sequences, around 9.2% seen once; the top ten hold about 6.8%. This sample is part of a study of CD8 T cells in ankylosing spondylitis. Sequencing was carried out using blood, either unsorted or a sorted T cell fraction (not recorded which). V gene TRBV7-2 combines with J gene TRBJ2-1; TRBD2 might be the D (5 bases). The sequence derives from a male donor with ankylosing spondylitis or in good health (not recorded which). The CDR3 nucleotides read TGTGCCAGCAGCTTAGGAGAGGCGGGCCGTACAGATGAGCAGTTCTTC. Encoded protein: CASSLGEAGRTDEQFF.